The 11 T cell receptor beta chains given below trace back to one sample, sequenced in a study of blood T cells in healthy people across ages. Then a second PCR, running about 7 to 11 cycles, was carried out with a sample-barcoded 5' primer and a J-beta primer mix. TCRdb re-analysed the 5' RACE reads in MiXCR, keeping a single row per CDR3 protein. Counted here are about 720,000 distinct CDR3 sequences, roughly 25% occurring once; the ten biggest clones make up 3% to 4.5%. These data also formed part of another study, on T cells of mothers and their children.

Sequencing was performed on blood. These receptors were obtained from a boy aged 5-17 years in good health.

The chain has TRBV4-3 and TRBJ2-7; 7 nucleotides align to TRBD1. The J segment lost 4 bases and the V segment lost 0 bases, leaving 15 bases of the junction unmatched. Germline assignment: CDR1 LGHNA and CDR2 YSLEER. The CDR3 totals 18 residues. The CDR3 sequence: CASSQDSRPGQPPYEQYF. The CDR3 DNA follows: TGCGCCAGCAGCCAAGATTCCCGCCCGGGACAGCCACCTTACGAGCAGTACTTC.

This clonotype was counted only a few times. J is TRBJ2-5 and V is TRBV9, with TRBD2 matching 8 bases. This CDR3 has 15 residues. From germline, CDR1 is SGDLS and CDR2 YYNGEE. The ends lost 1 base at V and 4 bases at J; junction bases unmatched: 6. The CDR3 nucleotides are TGTGCCAGCAGCGTATTGGGGAGCGGGGGAGAGACCCAGTACTTC. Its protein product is CASSVLGSGGETQYF.

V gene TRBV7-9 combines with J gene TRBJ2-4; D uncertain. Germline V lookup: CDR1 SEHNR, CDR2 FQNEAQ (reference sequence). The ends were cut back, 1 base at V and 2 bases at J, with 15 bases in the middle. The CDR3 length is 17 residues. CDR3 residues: CASSLVSGETSKNIQYF. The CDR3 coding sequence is TGTGCCAGCAGCTTAGTTTCGGGTGAGACTTCCAAAAACATTCAGTACTTC.

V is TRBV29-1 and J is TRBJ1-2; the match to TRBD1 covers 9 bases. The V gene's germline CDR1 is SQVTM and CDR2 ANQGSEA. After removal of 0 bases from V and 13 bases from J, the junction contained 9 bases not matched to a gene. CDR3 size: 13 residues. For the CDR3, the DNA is TGCAGCGTTGAAGATTACGGGACAGGGTATTCCACCTTC. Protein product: CSVEDYGTGYSTF.

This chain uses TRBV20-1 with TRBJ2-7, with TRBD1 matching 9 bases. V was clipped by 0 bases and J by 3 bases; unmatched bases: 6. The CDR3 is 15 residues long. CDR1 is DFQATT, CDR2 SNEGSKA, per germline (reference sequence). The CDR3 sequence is CSARDQGQGYYEQYF. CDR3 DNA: TGCAGTGCTAGAGATCAAGGACAGGGGTACTACGAGCAGTACTTC.

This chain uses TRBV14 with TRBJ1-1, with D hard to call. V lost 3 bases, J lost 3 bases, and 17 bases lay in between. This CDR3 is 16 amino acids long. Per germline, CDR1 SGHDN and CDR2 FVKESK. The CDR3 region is CASSQSGLEFYTEAFF. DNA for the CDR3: TGTGCCAGCAGCCAGTCAGGACTTGAGTTCTACACTGAAGCTTTCTTT. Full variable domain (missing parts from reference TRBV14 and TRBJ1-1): EAGVTQFPSHSVIEKGQTVTLRCDPISGHDNLYWYRRVMGKEIKFLLHFVKESKQDESGMPNNRFLAERTGGTYSTLKVQPAELEDSGVYFCASSQSGLEFYTEAFFGQGTRLTVV.

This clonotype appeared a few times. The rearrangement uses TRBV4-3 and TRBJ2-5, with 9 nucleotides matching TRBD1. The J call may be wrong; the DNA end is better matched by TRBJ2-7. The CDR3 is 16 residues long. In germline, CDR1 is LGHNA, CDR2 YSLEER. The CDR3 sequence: CASSQGLGQGLYEQYF. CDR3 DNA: TGCGCCAGCAGCCAAGGATTGGGACAGGGTCTCTACGAGCAGTACTTC.

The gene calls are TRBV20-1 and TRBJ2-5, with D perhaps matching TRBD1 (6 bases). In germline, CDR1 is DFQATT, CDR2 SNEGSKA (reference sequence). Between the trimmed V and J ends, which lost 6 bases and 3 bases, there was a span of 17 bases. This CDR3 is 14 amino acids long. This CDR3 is CSARTVNNEETQYF. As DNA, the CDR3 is TGCAGTGCGAGGACAGTCAACAACGAAGAGACCCAGTACTTC.

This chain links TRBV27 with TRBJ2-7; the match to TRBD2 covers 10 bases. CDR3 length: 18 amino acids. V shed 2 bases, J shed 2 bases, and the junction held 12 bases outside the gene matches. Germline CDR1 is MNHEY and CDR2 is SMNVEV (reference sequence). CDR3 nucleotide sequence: TGTGCCAGCAGTTTAGGCAGCGGGAGGGCCAGTCAGGCCTACGAGCAGTACTTC. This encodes CASSLGSGRASQAYEQYF.

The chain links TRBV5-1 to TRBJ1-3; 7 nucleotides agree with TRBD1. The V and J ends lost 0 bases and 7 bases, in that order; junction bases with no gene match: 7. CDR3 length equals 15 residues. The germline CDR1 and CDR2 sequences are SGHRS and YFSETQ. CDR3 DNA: TGCGCCAGCAGCTTGGGGGGCACAGGGGAGAACACCATATATTTT. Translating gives CASSLGGTGENTIYF.

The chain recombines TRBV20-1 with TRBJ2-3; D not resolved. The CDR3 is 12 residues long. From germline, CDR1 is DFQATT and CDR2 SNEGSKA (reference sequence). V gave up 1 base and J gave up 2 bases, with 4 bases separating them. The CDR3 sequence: CSARADTDTQYF. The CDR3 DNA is TGCAGTGCTAGAGCGGACACAGATACGCAGTATTTT.